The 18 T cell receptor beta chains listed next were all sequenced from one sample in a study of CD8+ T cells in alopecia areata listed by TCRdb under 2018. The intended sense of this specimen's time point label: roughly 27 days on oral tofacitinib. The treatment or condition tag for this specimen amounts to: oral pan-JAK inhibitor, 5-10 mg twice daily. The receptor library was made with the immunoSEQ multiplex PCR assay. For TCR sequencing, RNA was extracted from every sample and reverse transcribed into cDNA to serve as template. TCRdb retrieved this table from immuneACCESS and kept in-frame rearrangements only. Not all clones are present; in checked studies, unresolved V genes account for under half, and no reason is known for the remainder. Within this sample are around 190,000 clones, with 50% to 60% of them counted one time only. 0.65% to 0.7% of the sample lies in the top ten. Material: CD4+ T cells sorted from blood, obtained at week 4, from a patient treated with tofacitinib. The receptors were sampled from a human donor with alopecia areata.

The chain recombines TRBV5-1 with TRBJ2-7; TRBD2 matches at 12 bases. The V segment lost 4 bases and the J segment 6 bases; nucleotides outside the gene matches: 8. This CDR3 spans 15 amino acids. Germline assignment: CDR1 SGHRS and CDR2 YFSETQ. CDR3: CASSDRLAGVREQYF. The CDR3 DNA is TGCGCCAGCAGCGACCGACTAGCGGGAGTTCGCGAGCAGTACTTC. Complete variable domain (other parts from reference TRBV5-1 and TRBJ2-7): KAGVTQTPRYLIKTRGQQVTLSCSPISGHRSVSWYQQTPGQGLQFLFEYFSETQRNKGNFPGRFSGRQFSNSRSEMNVSTLELGDSALYLCASSDRLAGVREQYFGPGTRLTVT.

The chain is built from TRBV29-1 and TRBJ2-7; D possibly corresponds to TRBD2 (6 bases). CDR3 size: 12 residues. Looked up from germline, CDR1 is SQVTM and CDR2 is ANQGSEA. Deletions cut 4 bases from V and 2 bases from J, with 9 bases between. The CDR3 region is CSVVEGAYEQYF. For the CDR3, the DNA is TGCAGCGTTGTGGAGGGAGCCTACGAGCAGTACTTC.

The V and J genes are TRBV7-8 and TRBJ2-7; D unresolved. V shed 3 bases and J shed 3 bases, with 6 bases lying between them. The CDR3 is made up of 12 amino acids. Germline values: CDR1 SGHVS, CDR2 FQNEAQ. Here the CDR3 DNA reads TGTGCCAGCAGCTTCAGTGACTACGAGCAGTACTTC. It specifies CASSFSDYEQYF.

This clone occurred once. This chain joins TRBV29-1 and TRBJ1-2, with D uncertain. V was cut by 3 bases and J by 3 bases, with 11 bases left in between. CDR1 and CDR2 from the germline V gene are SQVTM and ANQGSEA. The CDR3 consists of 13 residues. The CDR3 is CSVEAGKDYGYTF. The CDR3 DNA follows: TGCAGCGTTGAGGCGGGAAAAGACTATGGCTACACCTTC.

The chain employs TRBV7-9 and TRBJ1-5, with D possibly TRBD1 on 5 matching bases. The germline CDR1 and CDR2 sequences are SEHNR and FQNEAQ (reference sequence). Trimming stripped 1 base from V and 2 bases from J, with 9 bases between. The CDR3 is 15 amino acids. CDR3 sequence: CASSLVGAGNQPQHF. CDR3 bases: TGTGCCAGCAGCTTAGTCGGGGCGGGCAATCAGCCCCAGCATTTT.

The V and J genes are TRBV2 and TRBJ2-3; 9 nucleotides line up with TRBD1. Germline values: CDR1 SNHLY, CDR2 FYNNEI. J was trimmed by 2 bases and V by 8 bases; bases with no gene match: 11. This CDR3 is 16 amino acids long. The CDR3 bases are TGTGCCAGCGGAGGCACCGGGACAGGGACCACAGATACGCAGTATTTT. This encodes CASGGTGTGTTDTQYF.

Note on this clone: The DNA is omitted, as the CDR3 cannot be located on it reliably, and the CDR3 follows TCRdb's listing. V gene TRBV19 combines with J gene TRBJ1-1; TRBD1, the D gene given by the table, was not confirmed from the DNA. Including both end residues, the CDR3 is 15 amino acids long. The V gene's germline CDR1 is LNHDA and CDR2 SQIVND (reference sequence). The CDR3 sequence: CASTSEGTVRTEAFF.

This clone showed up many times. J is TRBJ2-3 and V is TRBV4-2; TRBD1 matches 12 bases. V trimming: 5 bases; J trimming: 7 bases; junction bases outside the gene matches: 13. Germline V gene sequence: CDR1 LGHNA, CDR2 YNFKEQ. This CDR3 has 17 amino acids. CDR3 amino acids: CASSRDGDRGRPNTQYF. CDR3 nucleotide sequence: TGTGCCAGCAGCAGGGACGGGGACAGGGGGCGTCCGAATACGCAGTATTTT.

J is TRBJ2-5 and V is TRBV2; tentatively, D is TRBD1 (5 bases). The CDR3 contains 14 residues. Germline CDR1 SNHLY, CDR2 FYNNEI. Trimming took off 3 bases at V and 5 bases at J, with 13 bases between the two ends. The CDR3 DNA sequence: TGTGCCAGCAGTGAGGTGGGGCGTCTGGAGACCCAGTACTTC. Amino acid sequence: CASSEVGRLETQYF.

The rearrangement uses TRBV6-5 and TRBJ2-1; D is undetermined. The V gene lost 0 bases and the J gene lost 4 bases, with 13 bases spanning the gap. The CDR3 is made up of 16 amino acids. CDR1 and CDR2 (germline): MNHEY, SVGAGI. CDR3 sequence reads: CASSYSINSPYNEQFF. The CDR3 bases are TGTGCCAGCAGTTACTCGATAAATAGCCCGTACAATGAGCAGTTCTTC.

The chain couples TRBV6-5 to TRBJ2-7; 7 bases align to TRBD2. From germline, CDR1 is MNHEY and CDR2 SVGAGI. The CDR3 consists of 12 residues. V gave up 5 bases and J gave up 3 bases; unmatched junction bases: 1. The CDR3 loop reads CASSRGDYEQYF. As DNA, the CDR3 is TGTGCCAGCAGTCGGGGGGACTACGAGCAGTACTTC.

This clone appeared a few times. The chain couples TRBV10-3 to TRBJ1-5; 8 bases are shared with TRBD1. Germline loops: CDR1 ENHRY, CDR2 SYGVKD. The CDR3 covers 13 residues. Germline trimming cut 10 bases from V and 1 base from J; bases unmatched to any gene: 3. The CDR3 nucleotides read TGTGCCACATGGACAGGGAGCAATCAGCCCCAGCATTTT. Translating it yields CATWTGSNQPQHF.

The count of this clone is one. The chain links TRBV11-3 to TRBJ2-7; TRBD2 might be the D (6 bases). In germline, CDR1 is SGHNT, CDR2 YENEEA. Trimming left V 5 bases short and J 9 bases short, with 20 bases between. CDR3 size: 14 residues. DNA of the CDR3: TGTGCCAGCAGCGCGAGCGGCGGGAAATACAGGCAGTACTTC. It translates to CASSASGGKYRQYF.

CDR3 protein: CASSSLAGGRYEQYF. CDR3 nucleotides: TGCGCCAGCAGCTCGTTAGCGGGAGGACGCTACGAGCAGTACTTC. The J gene is TRBJ2-7, the V gene TRBV5-1; 10 bases line up with TRBD2. This CDR3 is built from 15 residues. V dropped 3 bases and J dropped 3; count of bases not matched to a gene: 6. Germline V gives CDR1 SGHRS, CDR2 YFSETQ.

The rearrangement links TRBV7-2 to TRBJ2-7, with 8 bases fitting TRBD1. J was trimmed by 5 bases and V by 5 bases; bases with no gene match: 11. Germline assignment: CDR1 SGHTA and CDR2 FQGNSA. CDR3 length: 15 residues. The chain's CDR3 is CASSQRTGNPNEQYF. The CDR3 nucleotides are TGTGCCAGCAGCCAGCGGACAGGGAATCCCAACGAGCAGTACTTC.

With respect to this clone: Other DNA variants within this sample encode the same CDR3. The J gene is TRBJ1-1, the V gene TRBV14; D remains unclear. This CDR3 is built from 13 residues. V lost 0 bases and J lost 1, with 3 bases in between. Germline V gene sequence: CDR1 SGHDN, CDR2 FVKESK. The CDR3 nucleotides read TGTGCCAGCAGCCAAGACACGAACACTGAAGCTTTCTTT. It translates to CASSQDTNTEAFF.

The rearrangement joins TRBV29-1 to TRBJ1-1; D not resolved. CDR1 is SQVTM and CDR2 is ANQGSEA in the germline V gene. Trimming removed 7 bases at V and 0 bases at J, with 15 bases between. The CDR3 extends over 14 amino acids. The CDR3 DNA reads TGCAGCGCTGAGACAAGACCTATGAACACTGAAGCTTTCTTT. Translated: CSAETRPMNTEAFF.

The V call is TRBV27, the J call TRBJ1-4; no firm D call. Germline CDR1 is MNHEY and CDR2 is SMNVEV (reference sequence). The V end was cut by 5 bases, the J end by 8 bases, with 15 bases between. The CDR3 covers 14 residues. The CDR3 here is CASSPPGGGEKLFF. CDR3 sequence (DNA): TGTGCCAGCAGTCCCCCGGGAGGAGGGGAAAAACTGTTTTTT. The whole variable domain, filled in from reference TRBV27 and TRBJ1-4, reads EAQVTQNPRYLITVTGKKLTVTCSQNMNHEYMSWYRQDPGLGLRQIYYSMNVEVTDKGDVPEGYKVSRKEKRNFPLILESPSPNQTSLYFCASSPPGGGEKLFFGSGTQLSVL.